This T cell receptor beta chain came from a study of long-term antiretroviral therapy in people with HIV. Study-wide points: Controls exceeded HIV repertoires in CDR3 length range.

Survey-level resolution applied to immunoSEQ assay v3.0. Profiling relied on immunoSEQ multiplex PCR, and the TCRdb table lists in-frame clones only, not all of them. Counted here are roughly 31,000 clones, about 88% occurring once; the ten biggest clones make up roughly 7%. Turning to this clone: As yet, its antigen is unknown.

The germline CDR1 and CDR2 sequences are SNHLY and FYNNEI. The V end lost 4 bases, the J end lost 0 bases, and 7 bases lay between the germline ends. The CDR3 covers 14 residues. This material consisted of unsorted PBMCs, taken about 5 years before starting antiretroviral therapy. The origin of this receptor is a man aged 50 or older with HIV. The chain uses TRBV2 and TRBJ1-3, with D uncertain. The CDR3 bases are TGTGCCAGCAGTGGGTACGGCTCTGGAAACACCATATATTTT. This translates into CASSGYGSGNTIYF.